The rows below give T cell receptor beta chains drawn from one sample of a study of T cells in localized non-small cell lung cancer. The table came from immunoSEQ multiplex PCR; TCRdb's copy has only in-frame clones and leaves some out. The sample lists tens of thousands of clones, almost 85% occurring once. The sample here was peripheral blood, taken before any cancer treatment. The receptors were sampled from a man aged 35 to 69 with stage I lung adenocarcinoma. CDR3s include the opening cysteine and the closing phenylalanine or tryptophan. A D gene is named only where the DNA matches it firmly.

d_gene: -
v_gene: TRBV6-5
j_gene: TRBJ2-1
CDR3aa: CASSRSNEQFF
CDR3nt: TGTGCCAGCAGTCGTAGTAATGAGCAGTTCTTC

d_gene: -
v_gene: TRBV5-5
j_gene: TRBJ1-5
CDR3aa: CASSFNTNSNQPQHF
CDR3nt: TGTGCCAGCAGCTTTAACACTAATAGCAATCAGCCCCAGCATTTT

d_gene: -
v_gene: TRBV7-9
j_gene: TRBJ2-1
CDR3aa: CASSLAGGVSNNEQFF
CDR3nt: TGTGCCAGCAGCTTAGCTGGGGGCGTGTCAAACAATGAGCAGTTCTTC

d_gene: TRBD2
v_gene: TRBV7-9
j_gene: TRBJ2-7
CDR3aa: CASSSGGSSYEQYF
CDR3nt: TGTGCCAGCAGCTCGGGGGGAAGCTCCTACGAGCAGTACTTC

d_gene: -
v_gene: TRBV6-1
j_gene: TRBJ1-3
CDR3aa: CASSETNRVDTIYF
CDR3nt: TGTGCCAGCAGTGAAACAAACAGGGTCGACACCATATATTTT

d_gene: -
v_gene: TRBV7-3
j_gene: TRBJ1-1
CDR3aa: CASSLYENTEAFF
CDR3nt: TGTGCCAGCAGCTTATACGAGAACACTGAAGCTTTCTTT

d_gene: -
v_gene: TRBV18
j_gene: TRBJ2-1
CDR3aa: CASSPQEDPPEQFF
CDR3nt: TGTGCCAGCTCACCACAAGAAGACCCCCCTGAGCAGTTCTTC

d_gene: TRBD1
v_gene: TRBV18
j_gene: TRBJ1-1
CDR3aa: CASSLLTGVGNTEAFF
CDR3nt: TGTGCCAGCTCACTACTGACAGGGGTGGGGAACACTGAAGCTTTCTTT

d_gene: TRBD1
v_gene: TRBV29-1
j_gene: TRBJ2-1
CDR3aa: CSVDIQGNLYNEQFF
CDR3nt: TGCAGCGTTGATATACAGGGGAACCTCTACAATGAGCAGTTCTTC

d_gene: -
v_gene: TRBV5-1
j_gene: TRBJ1-5
CDR3aa: CASRPTGLSNQPQHF
CDR3nt: TGCGCCAGCAGACCGACGGGACTTAGCAATCAGCCCCAGCATTTT